These 29 T cell receptor beta chains share one sample of origin, sequenced in a study of blood T cell repertoires in COVID-19. Libraries were prepared by immunoSEQ multiplex PCR; TCRdb keeps only in-frame clonotypes and omits some of them. Among about 24,000 clones, roughly 90% were seen once, and the ten largest hold approximately 30%. The source material was peripheral blood. These receptors came from a woman in her sixties or seventies with active COVID-19.

The chain uses TRBV7-2 and TRBJ2-3, with TRBD1 as a possible D gene (5 bases). Germline CDR1 reads SGHTA; CDR2 reads FQGNSA. V lost 6 bases to trimming and J lost 2 bases, with 12 bases between them. The CDR3 consists of 14 residues. The CDR3 DNA reads TGTGCCAGCAGGTTAAGGGGAACCACAGATACGCAGTATTTT. Translation: CASRLRGTTDTQYF.

This chain connects TRBV3-1 (or the pseudogene TRBV3-2) to TRBJ2-1; 8 positions agree with TRBD2. The CDR3 consists of 13 residues. V trimming: 4 bases; J trimming: 9 bases; junction bases outside the gene matches: 5. Germline CDR1 reads LGHDT; CDR2 reads YNNKEL (reference sequence). The CDR3 region has the DNA TGTGCCAGCAGCCCGGGACTAGATCTTGAGCAGTTCTTC. This encodes CASSPGLDLEQFF.

CDR3 residues: CASSGQGWEQYF. CDR3 coding DNA: TGTGCCAGCAGCGGACAGGGATGGGAGCAGTACTTC. The J gene is TRBJ2-7, the V gene TRBV11-2; 8 positions agree with TRBD1. The CDR3 length is 12 residues. Germline V gene sequence: CDR1 SGHAT, CDR2 FQNNGV. The junction had 4 bases not matched to a gene; V was cut back by 5 bases and J by 7 bases.

V is TRBV30 and J is TRBJ2-2; TRBD2 agrees at 9 bases. Trimming removed 3 bases from V and 0 bases from J; junction bases left unmatched: 2. The germline V gene encodes CDR1 GTSNPN and CDR2 SVGIG (reference sequence). The CDR3 contains 15 residues. The CDR3, as DNA: TGTGCCTGGAGAAAGCGGGGGGCGAACACCGGGGAGCTGTTTTTT. Protein product: CAWRKRGANTGELFF.

V gene TRBV4-1 combines with J gene TRBJ2-3, with D uncertain. V was cut by 3 bases and J by 7 bases, with 17 bases left in between. The length of the CDR3 is 15 residues. Germline assignment: CDR1 MGHRA and CDR2 YSYEKL. The CDR3 sequence: CASSQAARPGYTQYF. The CDR3 DNA reads as TGCGCCAGCAGCCAGGCGGCCCGCCCCGGGTATACGCAGTATTTT.

The J gene is TRBJ2-1, the V gene TRBV6-2 or TRBV6-3, with 16 bases identical to TRBD2. The junction had 8 bases not matched to a gene; V was cut back by 2 bases and J by 16 bases. The CDR3 totals 15 residues. CDR1 is MNHEY, CDR2 SVGEGT, per germline. The DNA of the CDR3 is TGTGCCAGCAGTTACCCTGGGACTAGCGGGGGGGGAACTTTCTTC. It is translated as CASSYPGTSGGGTFF.

The V call is TRBV2, the J call TRBJ1-1, with D perhaps matching TRBD1 (5 bases). The CDR3 has 14 residues. Germline CDR1 SNHLY, CDR2 FYNNEI. The germline V and J ends were trimmed by 8 bases and 0 bases, with 13 bases remaining between them. The CDR3 bases are TGTGCCAGCCCTGGGGCCGACATGAACACTGAAGCTTTCTTT. It codes for CASPGADMNTEAFF.

V gene TRBV7-6 combines with J gene TRBJ2-3; D might be TRBD2 (7 bases). With 2 bases removed from V and 0 bases from J, the gap between germline ends came to 12 bases. There are 16 residues in the CDR3. Germline CDR1 is SGHVS and CDR2 is FNYEAQ. The CDR3 reads CASSLRGGGSTDTQYF. CDR3 DNA sequence: TGTGCCAGCAGCTTAAGGGGGGGCGGAAGCACAGATACGCAGTATTTT. The full variable domain, with the rest looked up from reference TRBV7-6 and TRBJ2-3, is GAGVSQSPRYKVTKRGQDVALRCDPISGHVSLYWYRQALGQGPEFLTYFNYEAQQDKSGLPNDRFSAERPEGSISTLTIQRTEQRDSAMYRCASSLRGGGSTDTQYFGPGTRLTVL.

This sequence joins TRBV5-1 and TRBJ2-7; TRBD2 matches at 9 bases. Per the germline V gene, CDR1 is SGHRS and CDR2 is YFSETQ. CDR3 size: 18 residues. V gave up 2 bases and J gave up 1 base; unmatched junction bases: 13. The CDR3 DNA reads as TGCGCCAGCAGCTTAAAGACTAGCGGAGATCCCGGATCCTACGAGCAGTACTTC. Translating gives CASSLKTSGDPGSYEQYF.

This chain links TRBV14 with TRBJ2-7; 9 bases match TRBD2. The trim removed 2 bases at V and 3 bases at J, leaving 14 bases unmatched. Germline V gene sequence: CDR1 SGHDN, CDR2 FVKESK. CDR3 length: 18 amino acids. The CDR3 coding sequence is TGTGCCAGCAGCCAAAGCCCCTATCCTGCGGGGGGGGTCTACGAGCAGTACTTC. It is translated as CASSQSPYPAGGVYEQYF. Filled out from reference TRBV14 and TRBJ2-7, the complete variable domain reads EAGVTQFPSHSVIEKGQTVTLRCDPISGHDNLYWYRRVMGKEIKFLLHFVKESKQDESGMPNNRFLAERTGGTYSTLKVQPAELEDSGVYFCASSQSPYPAGGVYEQYFGPGTRLTVT.

This chain connects TRBV7-3 to TRBJ2-2, with 12 bases that match TRBD1. The V gene end was trimmed by 5 bases and the J gene end by 4 bases; junction bases not matched to a gene: 8. The CDR3 extends over 17 amino acids. Looked up from germline, CDR1 is SGHTA and CDR2 is FQGTGA. The CDR3 reads CASSLGAGQGATGELFF. CDR3 bases: TGTGCCAGCAGCCTAGGTGCGGGACAGGGGGCCACCGGGGAGCTGTTTTTT.

This chain uses TRBV11-2 with TRBJ2-3, with 8 bases lining up with TRBD2. The CDR3 totals 17 residues. The V gene end was trimmed by 0 bases and the J gene end by 3 bases; junction bases not matched to a gene: 8. In germline, CDR1 is SGHAT, CDR2 FQNNGV. The CDR3 region has the DNA TGTGCCAGCAGCTTAGATCGGGTTAGCGGGGTAACAGATACGCAGTATTTT. Residues: CASSLDRVSGVTDTQYF.

This clone was counted once. The rearrangement joins TRBV4-3 to TRBJ1-5, with 8 bases lining up with TRBD1. V was pared by 4 bases and J by 7 bases, with 6 bases of the junction left unmatched. In germline, CDR1 is LGHNA, CDR2 YSLEER. The CDR3 is 14 residues long. The CDR3 DNA is TGCGCCAGCAGCCCTCTCAGGGGGCACCAGCCCCAGCATTTT. Residues: CASSPLRGHQPQHF.

The J gene is TRBJ1-3, the V gene TRBV5-4; the D is unclear. CDR3 length equals 14 residues. Trimming took 4 bases from V and 0 from J, leaving 8 bases between them. The germline V gene has CDR1 SGHNT and CDR2 YYREEE (reference sequence). The CDR3 coding sequence is TGTGCCAGCAGCATGACTGTCTCTGGAAACACCATATATTTT. This gives the protein CASSMTVSGNTIYF.

J is TRBJ2-7 and V is TRBV6-2 or TRBV6-3, with 7 bases aligning to TRBD2. The CDR3 spans 15 residues. The V segment lost 0 bases and the J segment 4 bases; nucleotides outside the gene matches: 6. Germline loops: CDR1 MNHEY, CDR2 SVGEGT. Written as DNA, the CDR3 is TGTGCCAGCAGTTACTCGCTGCGGGGGTATTACGAGCAGTACTTC. It translates to CASSYSLRGYYEQYF.

This clone was recorded once. The genes are TRBV5-5 and TRBJ2-7; 12 nucleotides line up with TRBD2. The CDR3 is made up of 15 amino acids. CDR1 is SGHKS, CDR2 YYEKEE, per germline (reference sequence). J was trimmed by 4 bases and V by 0 bases; bases with no gene match: 2. CDR3 nucleotides: TGTGCCAGCAGCTTGGAAGGGACTAGCGGGTACGAGCAGTACTTC. Encoded protein: CASSLEGTSGYEQYF.

The chain has TRBV9 and TRBJ2-3, with D possibly matching TRBD2 (5 bases). Trimming left V 1 base short and J 11 bases short, with 14 bases between. Germline loops: CDR1 SGDLS, CDR2 YYNGEE. The CDR3 spans 13 residues. The CDR3 reads CASSVRSAGRQYF. The CDR3 DNA follows: TGTGCCAGCAGCGTACGGTCCGCGGGTAGGCAGTATTTT.

The V call is TRBV27, the J call TRBJ2-5; 12 bases map to TRBD1. Germline CDR1 is MNHEY and CDR2 is SMNVEV (reference sequence). The CDR3 covers 16 residues. The trim removed 5 bases at V and 4 bases at J, leaving 8 bases unmatched. CDR3 nucleotides: TGTGCCAGCAGTAATCCGGGACAGGGGGCTCGAGAGACCCAGTACTTC. It is translated as CASSNPGQGARETQYF.

The rearrangement links TRBV20-1 to TRBJ1-3, with unresolved D. The CDR3 is 11 amino acids. Trimming pared 5 bases from V and 4 bases from J, leaving 6 bases between. Germline V gives CDR1 DFQATT, CDR2 SNEGSKA (reference sequence). The CDR3 region has the DNA TGCAGTGCTCGTAAAGGAAACACCATATATTTT. This encodes CSARKGNTIYF.

The chain links TRBV30 to TRBJ1-6; TRBD1 aligns across 8 bases. This CDR3 is 14 amino acids long. CDR1 GTSNPN and CDR2 SVGIG come from the germline V gene (reference sequence). With 4 bases clipped from V and 7 bases from J, the junction kept 6 bases outside the gene matches. CDR3 protein: CAWTIQGGNSPLHF. For the CDR3, the DNA is TGTGCCTGGACTATACAGGGGGGAAATTCACCCCTCCACTTT.

V and J are TRBV28 and TRBJ2-2; tentatively, D is TRBD2 (6 bases). V gave up 5 bases and J gave up 4 bases, with 17 bases separating them. Germline lookup yields CDR1 MDHEN and CDR2 SYDVKM. This CDR3 has 16 amino acids. The CDR3 DNA sequence: TGTGCCAGCAGTCGCCGAATAGCGGTGGGCACCGGGGAGCTGTTTTTT. It yields the protein CASSRRIAVGTGELFF.

The rearrangement uses TRBV5-1 and TRBJ2-7; TRBD1 aligns across 9 bases. The CDR3 covers 14 residues. Germline CDR1 and CDR2: SGHRS and YFSETQ. V dropped 4 bases and J dropped 1; count of bases not matched to a gene: 3. Here the CDR3 DNA reads TGCGCCAGCAGCAGGGGGACAGGGTCCTACGAGCAGTACTTC. This sequence encodes CASSRGTGSYEQYF.

This chain uses TRBV4-2 with TRBJ2-7; 14 nucleotides align to TRBD2. The CDR3 contains 16 residues. Germline V gene lookup returns CDR1 LGHNA and CDR2 YNFKEQ. The V gene end was trimmed by 2 bases and the J gene end by 3 bases; junction bases not matched to a gene: 3. Here the CDR3 DNA reads TGTGCCAGCAGCCAAAGGACTAGCGGGGGGCTCTACGAGCAGTACTTC. Its translation is CASSQRTSGGLYEQYF.

The V gene is TRBV7-3, the J gene TRBJ2-1, with TRBD2 as a possible D gene (6 bases). This CDR3 is 17 amino acids long. Per germline, CDR1 SGHTA and CDR2 FQGTGA. Trimming left V 5 bases short and J 0 bases short, with 17 bases between. CDR3 in amino acids: CASSPFWAGTSYNEQFF. CDR3 nucleotide sequence: TGTGCCAGCAGCCCCTTTTGGGCGGGAACCTCCTACAATGAGCAGTTCTTC.

V is TRBV18 and J is TRBJ1-1, with TRBD1 matching over 9 bases. V was pared by 1 base and J by 5 bases, with 5 bases of the junction left unmatched. The germline V gene encodes CDR1 KGHSH and CDR2 LQKENI. This CDR3 has 15 amino acids. In DNA, the CDR3 is TGTGCCAGCTCACCACGAAGGGACAGGGAAACTGAAGCTTTCTTT. It codes for CASSPRRDRETEAFF.

The chain recombines TRBV29-1 with TRBJ2-2; D gene uncertain. CDR1 SQVTM and CDR2 ANQGSEA come from the germline V gene. Trimming removed 4 bases from V and 0 bases from J, with 6 bases in between. This CDR3 comprises 13 residues. This CDR3 reads CSVGQPNTGELFF. DNA of the CDR3: TGCAGCGTTGGGCAACCGAACACCGGGGAGCTGTTTTTT.

The chain joins TRBV15 to TRBJ1-5; D is unclear. CDR1 is LNHNV, CDR2 YYDKDF, per germline (reference sequence). V was cut by 3 bases and J by 7 bases, with 13 bases left in between. The CDR3 length is 14 residues. As DNA, the CDR3 is TGTGCCACCAGCAGGTTACCGCTTCGGCAGCCCCAGCATTTT. Its translation: CATSRLPLRQPQHF.

The chain joins TRBV5-1 to TRBJ2-5; D might be TRBD2 (5 bases). The germline gives CDR1 SGHRS, CDR2 YFSETQ. Trimming took off 4 bases at V and 2 bases at J, with 9 bases between the two ends. This CDR3 has 13 residues. CDR3 nucleotide sequence: TGCGCCAGCAGCCCCGGGATTCAAGAGACCCAGTACTTC. It yields the protein CASSPGIQETQYF.

As DNA, the CDR3 is TGTGCCAGCAGTTCCCCCGGGACTAGCGTCTACAATGAGCAGTTCTTC. This encodes CASSSPGTSVYNEQFF. This sequence joins TRBV28 and TRBJ2-1, with TRBD2 matching over 10 bases. Germline V gives CDR1 MDHEN, CDR2 SYDVKM. The CDR3 consists of 16 residues. The V and J ends lost 4 bases and 3 bases, in that order; junction bases with no gene match: 6.